This section outlines one T cell receptor (beta chain) sequence together with its context. Produced via immunoSEQ multiplex PCR; TCRdb's table is partial and in-frame only. The sample contains roughly 70,000 clones, 93% of which appear only once. This sample was included in a study of technical replicates of blood from several donors. The trim removed 2 bases at V and 0 bases at J, leaving 6 bases unmatched. In germline, CDR1 is SGHDN, CDR2 FVKESK. This CDR3 has 17 residues. Sequences were obtained from T cells isolated from PBMCs. The receptor was isolated from a human donor in good health. The chain links TRBV14 to TRBJ2-1, with TRBD2 matching over 8 bases. The CDR3 loop reads CASSQTLLAGSYNEQFF. CDR3 in DNA: TGTGCCAGCAGCCAAACCCTTCTAGCGGGCTCCTACAATGAGCAGTTCTTC.